Given below is one TCR beta chain in context. This clone was found many times. What antigen it recognizes has not been identified. No much larger clone exists at a distance of one base, and base qualities are not known. From its cysteine to its phenylalanine, the CDR3 spans 16 amino acids. This entry keeps only the CDR3 DNA: 48 bases, framed from base 1. Here V drops 6 bases and J drops 5 bases, and the junction holds 11 bases not matched to any gene. Taken from the germline V gene, the CDR1 and CDR2 loops are ENHRY and SYGVKD. The entry originates in a study of T cells after posttransplantation cyclophosphamide (dated by TCRdb to about 2016). With regard to the full study: T cell repertoire reconstitution was tracked by TRB sequencing after myeloablative bone marrow transplantation in which posttransplantation cyclophosphamide was used as GVHD prophylaxis. In 3 patients, TRB sequencing was also performed on up to 3 more blood samples taken 2 to 5.2 years after transplant, and in several patients, pretransplant blood was also TRB-sequenced. Antigen receptor sequencing covered samples from 30 to 45 PTCy-treated patients and some 15 of their related bone marrow donors. Because TRA and TRB clonality correlated tightly in roughly nine samples, later TCR analyses were limited to TRB. Blood from every one of the 30 or so PTCy patients who had 1-year posttransplant specimens underwent TRB sequencing. Public TRB sequences were compared against a database of over 3,000 sequences linked to responses to pathogens, tumor antigens, self-antigens and alloantigens.

Genomic DNA was the input for TRB sequencing, which was run either with the immunoSEQ assay at survey resolution or with the hsTCRB kit. Processing in the source paper ran as follows. The immunoSEQ software handled the initial read processing, while the LymphoSeq R package was used for the repertoire analyses. Clonality was computed as 1 minus normalized Shannon entropy; Gini coefficient was also calculated for each TRB dataset. Phenotypes of unsorted samples were inferred by mapping TRB sequences from sorted subsets of the recipient or donor onto unsorted samples of the same recipient. Not all clones reach the TCRdb copy of this immuneACCESS table, which keeps in-frame sequences only. Checked studies attribute under half of the gap to unresolved V genes and leave the rest unexplained. The DNA was the basis for D and trimming; V, J and clone size are from that table. The table notes tens of thousands of clones here, none of them singletons. The top ten hold 2.5% of the sample.

Peripheral blood samples were provided by related bone marrow donors on the day of marrow donation. Peripheral blood and bone marrow mononuclear cells were isolated by Ficoll-Hypaque density centrifugation and were cryopreserved. Summary of the overall study and its limitations: Across 45 or so patients, TRB clonality was highly associated with recipient CMV seropositivity and CMV reactivation, and PTCy diversity was similar to diversity in CNI/methotrexate controls. Donor-recipient similarity was low at 1-2 months but increased during the first year, and donor CD8+ memory clones often dominated later blood repertoires. The TRB repertoires of T cells infiltrating skin or GI tract showed only limited overlap with the TRB repertoires of T cells in blood.

The sequenced sample consisted of PBMCs. The chain is assembled from TRBV10-3 and TRBJ2-2, with 8 bases aligning to TRBD1. The receptor was isolated from a man between 50 and 59 years old in good health, CMV-negative, and a related stem cell transplant donor. The sequence in DNA is TGTGCCATCAGCGCAACCGGGACAGGAGAGACCGGGGAGCTGTTTTTT. Its product reads: CAISATGTGETGELFF.